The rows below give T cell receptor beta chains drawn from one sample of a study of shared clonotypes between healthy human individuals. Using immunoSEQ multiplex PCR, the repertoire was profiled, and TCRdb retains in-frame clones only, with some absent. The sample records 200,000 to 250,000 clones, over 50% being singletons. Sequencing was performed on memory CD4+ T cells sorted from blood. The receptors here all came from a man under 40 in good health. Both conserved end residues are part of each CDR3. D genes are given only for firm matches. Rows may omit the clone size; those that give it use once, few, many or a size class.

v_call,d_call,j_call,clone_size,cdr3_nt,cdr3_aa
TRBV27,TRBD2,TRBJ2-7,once,TGTGCCAGCAGTTTAGGTAGCGGGAGAGCCTACGAGCAGTACTTC,CASSLGSGRAYEQYF
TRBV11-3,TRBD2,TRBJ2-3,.,TGTGCCAGCAGCTTAGCGGGCGGGACTAGCGGGGATACGCAGTATTTT,CASSLAGGTSGDTQYF
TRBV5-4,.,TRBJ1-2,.,TGTGCCAGCAGCCGGACGGACAGCCGGGGTGGCTACACCTTC,CASSRTDSRGGYTF
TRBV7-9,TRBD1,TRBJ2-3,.,TGTGCCAGCAGCTCGGGACAGACTTACACAGATACGCAGTATTTT,CASSSGQTYTDTQYF
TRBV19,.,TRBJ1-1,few,TGTGCCAGTAGTATAGACACGAACACTGAAGCTTTCTTT,CASSIDTNTEAFF
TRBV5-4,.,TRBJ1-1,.,TGTGCCAGCAGCATGGGACACAAGGCTTTCTTT,CASSMGHKAFF
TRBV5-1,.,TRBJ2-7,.,TGCGCCAGCAGGAACAGGGAAGCCTACGAGCAGTACTTC,CASRNREAYEQYF
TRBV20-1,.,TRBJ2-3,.,TGCAGTGCTAGGTTCGGCGGAGCGCAGTATTTT,CSARFGGAQYF
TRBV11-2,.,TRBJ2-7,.,TGTGCCAGCAGCTTAGATGGAGGCGGGTCCACCACGCGGGAGCAGTACTTC,CASSLDGGGSTTREQYF
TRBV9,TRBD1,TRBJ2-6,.,TGTGCCAGCGGGACAGGGGCTGGGGCCAACGTCCTGACTTTC,CASGTGAGANVLTF
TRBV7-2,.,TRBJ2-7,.,TGTGCCAGCAGCTTAAATCACCCCGGGCGCGAGCAGTACTTC,CASSLNHPGREQYF
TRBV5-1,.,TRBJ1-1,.,TGCGCCAGCAGCTTGGAGGGAGGTCGCGGAACTGAAGCTTTCTTT,CASSLEGGRGTEAFF
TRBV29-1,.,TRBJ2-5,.,TGCAGCGTTAAAGGGCTCCAAGAGACCCAGTACTTC,CSVKGLQETQYF
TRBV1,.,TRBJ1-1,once,TGCACCAGCAGCGGCAAGGGATTAGCAGGGACTGAAGCTTTCTTT,CTSSGKGLAGTEAFF
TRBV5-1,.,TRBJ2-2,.,TGCGCCAGCAGCTTTTCGGGCGCGGCCGGGGAGCTGTTTTTT,CASSFSGAAGELFF
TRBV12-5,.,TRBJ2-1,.,TGTGCTAGTGGTTATTTCAGCAACAATGAGCAGTTCTTC,CASGYFSNNEQFF
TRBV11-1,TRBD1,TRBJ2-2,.,TGTGCCAGCACCTTGGACAGGTACACCGGGGAGCTGTTTTTT,CASTLDRYTGELFF
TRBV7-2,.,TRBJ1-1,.,TGTGCCAGCAGCTTACAAACAGGGTGGGATACTGAAGCTTTCTTT,CASSLQTGWDTEAFF
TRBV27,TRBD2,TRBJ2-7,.,TGTGCCAGCAGTTCCCTAGCGGGAGGTGGCCTAACATACGAGCAGTACTTC,CASSSLAGGGLTYEQYF
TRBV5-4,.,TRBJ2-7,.,TGTGCCAGCAGCTTCGTGGACAGACCCTACGAGCAGTACTTC,CASSFVDRPYEQYF
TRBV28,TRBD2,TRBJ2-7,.,TGTGCCAGCAGTTTACGCGGGAGTTTATCCTACGAGCAGTACTTC,CASSLRGSLSYEQYF
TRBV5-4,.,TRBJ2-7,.,TGTGCCAGCAGCTTAGACGGGGTTCGGGGCTACGAGCAGTACTTC,CASSLDGVRGYEQYF
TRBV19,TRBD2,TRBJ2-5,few,TGTGCCAGTAGTATGGGGACTAGCCCAGAGACCCAGTACTTC,CASSMGTSPETQYF
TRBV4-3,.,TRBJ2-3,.,TGCGCCAGCAGCCAAGGGGCGGTATCCGATACGCAGTATTTT,CASSQGAVSDTQYF
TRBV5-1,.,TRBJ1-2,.,TGCGCCAGCAGCCCGGCTCTTACAGGGAACTATGGCTACACCTTC,CASSPALTGNYGYTF
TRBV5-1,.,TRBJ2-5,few,TGCGCCAGCAGCTTGTCCGGGACACCAATCTCGGGGGAGACCCAGTACTTC,CASSLSGTPISGETQYF
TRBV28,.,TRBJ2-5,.,TGTGCCAGCAGTTTTTGGGCAGTGACCCAGTACTTC,CASSFWAVTQYF
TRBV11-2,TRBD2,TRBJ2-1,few,TGTGCCAGCAGCCCCCCCGGGACTAGCCCTTACAATGAGCAGTTCTTC,CASSPPGTSPYNEQFF
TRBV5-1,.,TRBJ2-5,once,TGCGCCAGCAGCTTTGACTCGGGGGAGACCCAGTACTTC,CASSFDSGETQYF
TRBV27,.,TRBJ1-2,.,TGTGCCAGCAGCCTAGGGGGTCCCGGAAAGAGTTTCTATGGCTACACCTTC,CASSLGGPGKSFYGYTF
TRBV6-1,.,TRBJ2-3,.,TGTGCCAGCAGTGAAGGGAGCGGATCTAGCCCAGATACGCAGTATTTT,CASSEGSGSSPDTQYF
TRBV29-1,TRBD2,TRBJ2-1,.,TGCAGCGTTGAGTTCCAAAAGCGGGAGGGAGTCTCCTACAATGAGCAGTTCTTC,CSVEFQKREGVSYNEQFF
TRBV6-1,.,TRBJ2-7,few,TGTGCCAGCAGTGTCCAGCAGCCCTCCCTCGGGCAGTACTTC,CASSVQQPSLGQYF
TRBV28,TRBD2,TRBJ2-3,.,TGTGCTACCAGGGCGGGGGTAGATACGCAGTATTTT,CATRAGVDTQYF
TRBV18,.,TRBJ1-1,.,TGTGCCAGCTCACCCCTGGAAGGGAACACTGAAGCTTTCTTT,CASSPLEGNTEAFF